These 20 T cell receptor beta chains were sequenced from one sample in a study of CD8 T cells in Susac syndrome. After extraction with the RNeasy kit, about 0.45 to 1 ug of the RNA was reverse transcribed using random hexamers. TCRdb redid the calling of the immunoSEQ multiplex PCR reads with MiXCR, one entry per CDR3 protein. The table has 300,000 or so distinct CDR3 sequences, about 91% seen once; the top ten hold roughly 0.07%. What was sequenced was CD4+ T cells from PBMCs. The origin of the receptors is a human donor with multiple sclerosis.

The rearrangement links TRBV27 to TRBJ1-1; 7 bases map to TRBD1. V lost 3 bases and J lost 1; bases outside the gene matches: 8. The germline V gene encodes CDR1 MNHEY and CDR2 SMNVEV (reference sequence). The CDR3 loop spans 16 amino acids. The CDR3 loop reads CASSFLPGTANTEAFF. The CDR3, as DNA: TGTGCCAGCAGTTTCCTCCCCGGGACAGCGAACACTGAAGCTTTCTTT.

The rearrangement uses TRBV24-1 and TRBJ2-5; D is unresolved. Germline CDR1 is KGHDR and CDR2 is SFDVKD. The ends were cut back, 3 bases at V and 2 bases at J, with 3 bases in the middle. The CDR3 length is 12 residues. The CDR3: CATSDTQETQYF. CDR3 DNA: TGTGCCACCAGTGATACACAAGAGACCCAGTACTTC.

Written as DNA, the CDR3 is TGTGCCTGGAGTACAGGAGGGTCTAATGAAAAACTGTTTTTT. This translates into CAWSTGGSNEKLFF. This chain uses TRBV30 with TRBJ1-4, with D possibly being TRBD1 (5 bases). Germline assignment: CDR1 GTSNPN and CDR2 SVGIG (reference sequence). V lost 2 bases and J lost 3, with 10 bases in between. This CDR3 region has 14 residues.

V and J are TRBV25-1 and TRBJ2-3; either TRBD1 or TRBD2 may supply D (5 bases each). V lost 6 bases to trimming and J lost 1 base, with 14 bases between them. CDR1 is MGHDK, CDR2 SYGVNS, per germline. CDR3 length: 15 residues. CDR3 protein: CASSGDPGRTDTQYF. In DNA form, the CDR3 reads TGTGCCAGCAGCGGGGACCCAGGACGCACAGATACGCAGTATTTT.

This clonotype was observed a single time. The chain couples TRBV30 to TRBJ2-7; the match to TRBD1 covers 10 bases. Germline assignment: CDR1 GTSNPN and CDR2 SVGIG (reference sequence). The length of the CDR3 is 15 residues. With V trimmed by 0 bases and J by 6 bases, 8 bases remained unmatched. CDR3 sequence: CAWSVQGTGAGEQYF. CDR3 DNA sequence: TGTGCCTGGAGTGTACAAGGGACAGGGGCCGGCGAGCAGTACTTC.

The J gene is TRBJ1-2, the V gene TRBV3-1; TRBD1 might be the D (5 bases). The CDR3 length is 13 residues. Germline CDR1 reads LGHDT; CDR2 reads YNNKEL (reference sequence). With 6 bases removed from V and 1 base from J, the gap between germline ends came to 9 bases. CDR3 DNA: TGTGCCAGCAGTGGGGGTTTTAACTATGGCTACACCTTC. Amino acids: CASSGGFNYGYTF.

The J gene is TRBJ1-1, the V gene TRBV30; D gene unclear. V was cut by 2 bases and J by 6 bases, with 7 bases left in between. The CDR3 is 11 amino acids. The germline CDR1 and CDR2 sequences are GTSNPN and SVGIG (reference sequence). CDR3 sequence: CAWSFGPEAFF. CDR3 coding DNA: TGTGCCTGGAGTTTCGGGCCTGAAGCTTTCTTT. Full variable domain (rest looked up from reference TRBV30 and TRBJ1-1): SQTIHQWPATLVQPVGSPLSLECTVEGTSNPNLYWYRQAAGRGLQLLFYSVGIGQISSEVPQNLSASRPQDRQFILSSKKLLLSDSGFYLCAWSFGPEAFFGQGTRLTVV.

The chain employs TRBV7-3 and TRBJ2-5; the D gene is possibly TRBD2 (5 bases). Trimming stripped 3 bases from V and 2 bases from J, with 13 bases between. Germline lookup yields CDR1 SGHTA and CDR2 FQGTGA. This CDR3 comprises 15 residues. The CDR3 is CASSFSAGSQETQYF. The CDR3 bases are TGTGCCAGCAGCTTTTCGGCGGGTTCTCAAGAGACCCAGTACTTC.

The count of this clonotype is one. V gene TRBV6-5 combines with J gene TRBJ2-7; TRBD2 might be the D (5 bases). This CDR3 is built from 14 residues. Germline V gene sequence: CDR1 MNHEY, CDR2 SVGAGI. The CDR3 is CESSYRQTTDEQYF. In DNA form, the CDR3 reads TGTGAAAGCAGTTACCGGCAGACTACCGACGAGCAGTACTTC.

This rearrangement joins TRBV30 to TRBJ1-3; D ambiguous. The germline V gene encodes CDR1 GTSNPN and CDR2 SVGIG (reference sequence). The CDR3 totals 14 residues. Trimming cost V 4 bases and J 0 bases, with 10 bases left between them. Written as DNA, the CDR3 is TGTGCCTGGACTGACCCGAGCTCTGGAAACACCATATATTTT. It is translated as CAWTDPSSGNTIYF.

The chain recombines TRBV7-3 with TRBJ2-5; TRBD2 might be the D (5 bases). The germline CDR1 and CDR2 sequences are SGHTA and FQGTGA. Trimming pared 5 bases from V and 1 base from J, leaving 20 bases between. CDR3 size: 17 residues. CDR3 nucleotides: TGTGCCAGCAGCCCCGATAGGATGTCGGGGTTCCAAGAGACCCAGTACTTC. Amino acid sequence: CASSPDRMSGFQETQYF.

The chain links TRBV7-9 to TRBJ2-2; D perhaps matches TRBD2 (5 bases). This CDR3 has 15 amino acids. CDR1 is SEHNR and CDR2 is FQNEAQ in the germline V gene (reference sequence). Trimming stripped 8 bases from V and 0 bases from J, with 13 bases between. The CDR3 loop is CASPSGSTNTGELFF. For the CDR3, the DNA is TGTGCCAGCCCCAGCGGTTCCACGAACACCGGGGAGCTGTTTTTT. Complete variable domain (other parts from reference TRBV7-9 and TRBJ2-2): DTGVSQNPRHKITKRGQNVTFRCDPISEHNRLYWYRQTLGQGPEFLTYFQNEAQLEKSRLLSDRFSAERPKGSFSTLEIQRTEQGDSAMYLCASPSGSTNTGELFFGEGSRLTVL.

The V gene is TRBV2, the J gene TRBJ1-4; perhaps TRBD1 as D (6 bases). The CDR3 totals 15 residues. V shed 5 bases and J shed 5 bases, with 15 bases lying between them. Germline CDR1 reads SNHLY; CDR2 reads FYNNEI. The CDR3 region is CASSTTGQWNEKLFF. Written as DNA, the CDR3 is TGTGCCAGCAGTACCACAGGGCAATGGAATGAAAAACTGTTTTTT.

CDR3 sequence reads: CASQNLYEQYF. The CDR3 DNA follows: TGTGCCAGCCAGAATCTTTACGAGCAGTACTTC. The chain joins TRBV2 to TRBJ2-7; D gene unclear. Deletions cut 8 bases from V and 4 bases from J, with 9 bases between. The CDR3 is made up of 11 amino acids. Germline lookup yields CDR1 SNHLY and CDR2 FYNNEI.

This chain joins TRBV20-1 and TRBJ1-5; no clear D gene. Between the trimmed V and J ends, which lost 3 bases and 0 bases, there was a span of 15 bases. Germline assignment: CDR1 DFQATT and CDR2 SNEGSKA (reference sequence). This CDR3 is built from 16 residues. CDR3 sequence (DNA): TGCAGTGCTAGGTCCCCGAACGTGAATAGCAATCAGCCCCAGCATTTT. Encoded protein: CSARSPNVNSNQPQHF.

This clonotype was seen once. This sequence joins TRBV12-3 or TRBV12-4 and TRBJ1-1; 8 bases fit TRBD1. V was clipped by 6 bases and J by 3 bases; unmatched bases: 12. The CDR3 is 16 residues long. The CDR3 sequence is CASSPMDREGHTEAFF. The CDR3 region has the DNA TGTGCCAGCAGCCCTATGGACAGGGAGGGGCACACTGAAGCTTTCTTT.

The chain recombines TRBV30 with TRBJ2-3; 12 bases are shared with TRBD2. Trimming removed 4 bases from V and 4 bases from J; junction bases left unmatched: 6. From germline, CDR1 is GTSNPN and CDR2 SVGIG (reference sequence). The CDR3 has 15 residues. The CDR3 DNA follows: TGTGCCTGGACTAGCGGGGGGGCTGGCGCAGATACGCAGTATTTT. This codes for CAWTSGGAGADTQYF.

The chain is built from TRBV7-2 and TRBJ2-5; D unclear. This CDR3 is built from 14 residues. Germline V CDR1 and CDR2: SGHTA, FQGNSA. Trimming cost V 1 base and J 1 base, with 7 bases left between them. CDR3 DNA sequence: TGTGCCAGCAGCTTAGTCCCGGTCCAAGAGACCCAGTACTTC. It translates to CASSLVPVQETQYF. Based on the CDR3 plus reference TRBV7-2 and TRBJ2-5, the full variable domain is GAGVSQSPSNKVTEKGKDVELRCDPISGHTALYWYRQSLGQGLEFLIYFQGNSAPDKSGLPSDRFSAERTGGSVSTLTIQRTQQEDSAVYLCASSLVPVQETQYFGPGTRLLVL.

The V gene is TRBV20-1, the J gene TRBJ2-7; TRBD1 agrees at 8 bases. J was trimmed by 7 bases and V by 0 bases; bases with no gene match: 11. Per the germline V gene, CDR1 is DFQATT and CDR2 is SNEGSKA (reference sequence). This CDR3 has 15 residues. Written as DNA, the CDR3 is TGCAGTGCTAGAGATCCTGGACAGGGCAACGCTGAGCAGTACTTC. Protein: CSARDPGQGNAEQYF.

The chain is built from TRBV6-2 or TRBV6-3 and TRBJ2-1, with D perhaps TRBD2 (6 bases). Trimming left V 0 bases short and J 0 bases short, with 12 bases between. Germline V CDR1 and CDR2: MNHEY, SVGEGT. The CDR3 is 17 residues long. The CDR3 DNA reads TGTGCCAGCAGTTACTCAGTTGCGGGGACCTCCTACAATGAGCAGTTCTTC. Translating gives CASSYSVAGTSYNEQFF.